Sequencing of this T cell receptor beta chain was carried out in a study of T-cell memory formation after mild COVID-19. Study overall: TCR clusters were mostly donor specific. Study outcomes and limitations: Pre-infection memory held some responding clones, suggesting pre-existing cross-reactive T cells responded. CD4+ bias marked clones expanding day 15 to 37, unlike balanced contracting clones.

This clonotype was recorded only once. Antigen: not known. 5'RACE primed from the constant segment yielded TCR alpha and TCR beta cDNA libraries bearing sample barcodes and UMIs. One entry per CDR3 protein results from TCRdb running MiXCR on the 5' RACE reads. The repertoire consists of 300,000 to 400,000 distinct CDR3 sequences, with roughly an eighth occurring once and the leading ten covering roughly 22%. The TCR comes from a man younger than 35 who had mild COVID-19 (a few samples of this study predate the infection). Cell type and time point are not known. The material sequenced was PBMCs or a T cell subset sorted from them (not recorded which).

In DNA form, the CDR3 reads TGTGCCAGCAGTCCAAACGATCGTGTGGAGACCCAGTACTTC. Its protein product is CASSPNDRVETQYF. The V and J genes are TRBV27 and TRBJ2-5; unclear D gene. Germline CDR1 and CDR2: MNHEY and SMNVEV (reference sequence). The CDR3 has 14 amino acids. Trimming removed 5 bases at V and 5 bases at J, with 15 bases between.